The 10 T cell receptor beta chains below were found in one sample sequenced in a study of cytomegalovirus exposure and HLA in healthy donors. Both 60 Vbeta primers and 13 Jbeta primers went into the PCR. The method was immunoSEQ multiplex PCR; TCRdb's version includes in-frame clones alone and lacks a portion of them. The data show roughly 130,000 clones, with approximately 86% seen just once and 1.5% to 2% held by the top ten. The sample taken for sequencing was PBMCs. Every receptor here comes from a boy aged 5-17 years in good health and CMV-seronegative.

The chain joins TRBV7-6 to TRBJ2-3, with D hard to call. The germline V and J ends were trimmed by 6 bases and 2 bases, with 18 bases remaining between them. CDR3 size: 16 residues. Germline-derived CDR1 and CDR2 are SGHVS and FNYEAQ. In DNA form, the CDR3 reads TGTGCCAGCAGTCTATCCTCCGCGGAGACCACAGATACGCAGTATTTT. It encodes CASSLSSAETTDTQYF.

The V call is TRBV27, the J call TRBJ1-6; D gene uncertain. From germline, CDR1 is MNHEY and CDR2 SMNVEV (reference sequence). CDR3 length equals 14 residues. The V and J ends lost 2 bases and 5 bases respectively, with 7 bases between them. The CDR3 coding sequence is TGTGCCAGCAGTTTACCTTCTAATAATTCACCCCTCCACTTT. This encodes CASSLPSNNSPLHF.

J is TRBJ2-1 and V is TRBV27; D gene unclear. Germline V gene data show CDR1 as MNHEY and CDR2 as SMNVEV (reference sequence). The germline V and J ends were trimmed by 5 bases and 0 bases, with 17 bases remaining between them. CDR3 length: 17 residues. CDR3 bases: TGTGCCAGCAGTCTCTTCCGGCTGGCTAGCTCCTACAATGAGCAGTTCTTC. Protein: CASSLFRLASSYNEQFF.

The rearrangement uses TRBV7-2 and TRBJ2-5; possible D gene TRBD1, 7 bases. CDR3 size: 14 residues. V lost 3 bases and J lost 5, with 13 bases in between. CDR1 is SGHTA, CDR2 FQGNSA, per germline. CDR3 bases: TGTGCCAGCAGCTTCTCAGGGGGGATTGAGACCCAGTACTTC. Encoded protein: CASSFSGGIETQYF.

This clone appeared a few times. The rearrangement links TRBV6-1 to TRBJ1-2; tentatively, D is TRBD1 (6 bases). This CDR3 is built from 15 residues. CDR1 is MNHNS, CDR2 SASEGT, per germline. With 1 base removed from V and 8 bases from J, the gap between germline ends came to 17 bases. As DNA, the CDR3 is TGTGCCAGCAGTGAAGTAGGGACATCGATATGGGGCTACACCTTC. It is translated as CASSEVGTSIWGYTF.

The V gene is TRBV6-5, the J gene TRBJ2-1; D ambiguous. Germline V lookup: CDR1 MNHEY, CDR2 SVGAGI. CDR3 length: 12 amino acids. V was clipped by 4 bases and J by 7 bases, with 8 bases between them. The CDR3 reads CASSSPGNEQFF. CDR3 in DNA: TGTGCCAGCAGTTCCCCAGGTAATGAGCAGTTCTTC.

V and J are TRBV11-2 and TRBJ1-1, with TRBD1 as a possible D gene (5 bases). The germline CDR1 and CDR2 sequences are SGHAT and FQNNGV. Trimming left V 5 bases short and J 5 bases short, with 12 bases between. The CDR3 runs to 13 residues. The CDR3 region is CASSQVGGTEAFF. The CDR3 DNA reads TGTGCCAGCAGCCAGGTCGGGGGGACTGAAGCTTTCTTT. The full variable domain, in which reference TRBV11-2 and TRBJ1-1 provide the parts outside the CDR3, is EAGVAQSPRYKIIEKRQSVAFWCNPISGHATLYWYQQILGQGPKLLIQFQNNGVVDDSQLPKDRFSAERLKGVDSTLKIQPAKLEDSAVYLCASSQVGGTEAFFGQGTRLTVV.

The CDR3: CASSLRTSSVLNEQFF. The CDR3 DNA reads TGTGCCAGCAGCCTCCGGACTAGCTCGGTTTTGAATGAGCAGTTCTTC. The chain is built from TRBV5-4 and TRBJ2-1, with 8 positions matching TRBD2. CDR1 is SGHNT and CDR2 is YYREEE in the germline V gene (reference sequence). V trimming: 4 bases; J trimming: 7 bases; junction bases outside the gene matches: 13. The CDR3 is made up of 16 amino acids.

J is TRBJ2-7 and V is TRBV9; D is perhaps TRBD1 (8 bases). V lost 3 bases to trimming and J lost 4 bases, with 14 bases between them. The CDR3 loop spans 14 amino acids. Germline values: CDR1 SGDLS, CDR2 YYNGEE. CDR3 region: CASSDRGGDYEQYF. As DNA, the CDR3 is TGTGCCAGCAGCGACAGGGGGGGAGATTACGAGCAGTACTTC.

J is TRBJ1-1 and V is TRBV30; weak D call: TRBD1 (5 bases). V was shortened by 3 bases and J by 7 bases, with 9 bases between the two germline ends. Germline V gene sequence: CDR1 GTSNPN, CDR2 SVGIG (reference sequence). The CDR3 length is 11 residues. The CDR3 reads CAWSRQYEAFF. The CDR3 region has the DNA TGTGCCTGGAGCCGACAGTATGAAGCTTTCTTT.